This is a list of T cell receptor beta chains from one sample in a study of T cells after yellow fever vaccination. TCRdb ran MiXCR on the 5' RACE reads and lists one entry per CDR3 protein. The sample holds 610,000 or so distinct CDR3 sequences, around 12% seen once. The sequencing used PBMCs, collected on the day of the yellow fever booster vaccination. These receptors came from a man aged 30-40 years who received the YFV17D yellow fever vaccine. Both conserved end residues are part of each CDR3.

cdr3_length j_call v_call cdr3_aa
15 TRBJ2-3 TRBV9 CASSVEEAGPGTQYF
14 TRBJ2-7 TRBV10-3 CAIGKTSRSYEQYF
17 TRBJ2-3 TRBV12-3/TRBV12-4 CASSPPGGRGGTDTQYF
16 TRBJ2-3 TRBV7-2 CASSLLSPASTDTQYF
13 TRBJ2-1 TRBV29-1 CSVPQFDNNEQFF
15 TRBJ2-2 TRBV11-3 CASSLEGIGTGELFF
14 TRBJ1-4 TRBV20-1 CSAQYTPANEKLFF
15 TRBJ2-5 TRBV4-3 CASSQVSRRGETQYF
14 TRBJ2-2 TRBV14 CASSQAGDTGELFF
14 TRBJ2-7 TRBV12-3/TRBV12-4 CASSFTGLGSEQYF
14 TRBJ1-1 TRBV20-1 CSARGLVGWTEAFF
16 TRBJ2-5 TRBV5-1 CASSRAPGTSGETQYF
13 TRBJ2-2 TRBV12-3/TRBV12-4 CASWAVPGGELFF
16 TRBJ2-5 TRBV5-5 CASSLGESSGQETQYF
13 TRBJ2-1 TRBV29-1 CSVAGHFDNEQFF
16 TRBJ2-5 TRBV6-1 CASSRSGTSGIGPQYF
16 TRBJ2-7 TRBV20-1 CSAKKLPGQGVYEQYF
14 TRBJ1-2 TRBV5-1 CASSIGAADYGYTF
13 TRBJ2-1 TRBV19 CASNNAGVNEQFF
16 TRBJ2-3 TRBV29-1 CSVEDRAGYPTDTQYF